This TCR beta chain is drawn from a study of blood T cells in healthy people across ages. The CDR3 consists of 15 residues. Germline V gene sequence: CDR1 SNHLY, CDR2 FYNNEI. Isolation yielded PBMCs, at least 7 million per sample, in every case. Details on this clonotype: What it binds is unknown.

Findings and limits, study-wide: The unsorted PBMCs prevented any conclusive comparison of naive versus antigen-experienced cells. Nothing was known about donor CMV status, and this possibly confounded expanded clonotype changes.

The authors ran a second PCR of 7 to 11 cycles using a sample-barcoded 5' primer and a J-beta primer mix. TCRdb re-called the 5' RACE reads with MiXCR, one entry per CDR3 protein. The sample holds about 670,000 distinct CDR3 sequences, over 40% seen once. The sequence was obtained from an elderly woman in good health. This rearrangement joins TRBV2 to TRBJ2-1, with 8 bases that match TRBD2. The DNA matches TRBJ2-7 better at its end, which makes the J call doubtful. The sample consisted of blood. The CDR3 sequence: CASSERGGGRNEQYF. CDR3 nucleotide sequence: TGTGCCAGCAGTGAACGGGGCGGGGGGCGCAATGAGCAGTACTTC.